This note documents a single T cell receptor (beta chain) sequence. Germline CDR1 reads MGHRA; CDR2 reads YSYEKL. CDR3 size: 18 residues. V lost 4 bases, J lost 9 bases, and 27 bases lay in between. TCRdb redid the calling of the RT-PCR reads with MiXCR, one entry per CDR3 protein. Counted here are 650,000 to 800,000 distinct CDR3 sequences, 13% to 15% occurring once; the ten biggest clones make up roughly 3.9%. The sequenced material came from memory CD4+ T cells from blood. The J gene is TRBJ2-2, the V gene TRBV4-1; D is perhaps TRBD1 (6 bases). The receptor's source is a female donor in good health, serving as a healthy control. CDR3 loop: CASSPERFGGGQGRELFF. DNA for the CDR3: TGCGCCAGCAGCCCCGAGCGGTTTGGGGGTGGCCAGGGGCGGGAGCTGTTTTTT.